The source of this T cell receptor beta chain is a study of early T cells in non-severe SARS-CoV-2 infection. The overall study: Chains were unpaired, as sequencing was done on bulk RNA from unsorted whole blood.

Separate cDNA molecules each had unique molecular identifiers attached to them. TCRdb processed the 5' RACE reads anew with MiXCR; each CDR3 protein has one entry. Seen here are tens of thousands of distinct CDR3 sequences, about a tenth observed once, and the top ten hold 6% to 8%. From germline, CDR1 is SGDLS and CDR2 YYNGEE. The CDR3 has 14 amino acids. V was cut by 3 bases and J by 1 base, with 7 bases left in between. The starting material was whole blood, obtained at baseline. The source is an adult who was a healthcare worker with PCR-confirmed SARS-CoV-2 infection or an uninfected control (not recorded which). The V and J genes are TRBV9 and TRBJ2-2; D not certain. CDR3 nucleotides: TGTGCCAGCAGCGCTCCCAAGAACACCGGGGAGCTGTTTTTT. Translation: CASSAPKNTGELFF. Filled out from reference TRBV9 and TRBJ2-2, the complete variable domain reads DSGVTQTPKHLITATGQRVTLRCSPRSGDLSVYWYQQSLDQGLQFLIQYYNGEERAKGNILERFSAQQFPDLHSELNLSSLELGDSALYFCASSAPKNTGELFFGEGSRLTVL.